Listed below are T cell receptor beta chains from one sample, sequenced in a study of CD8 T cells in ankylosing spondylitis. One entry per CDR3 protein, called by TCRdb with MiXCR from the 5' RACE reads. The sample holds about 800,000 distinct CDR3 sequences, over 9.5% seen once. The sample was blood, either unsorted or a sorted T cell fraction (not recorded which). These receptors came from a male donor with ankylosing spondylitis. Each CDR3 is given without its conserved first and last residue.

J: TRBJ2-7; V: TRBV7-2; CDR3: ASSVWDGTYEQY
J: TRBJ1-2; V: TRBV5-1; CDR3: ASSLDDGFYGYT
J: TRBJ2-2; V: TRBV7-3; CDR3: ASSYTRDSANTGELF
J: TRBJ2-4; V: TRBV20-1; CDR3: SARRPGKNIQY
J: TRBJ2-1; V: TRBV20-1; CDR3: SEGLAEPGSYNEQF
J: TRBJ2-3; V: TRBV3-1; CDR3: ASSPWVSGSTDTQY
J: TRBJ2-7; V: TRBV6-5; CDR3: ASSYSPRYSSYEQY
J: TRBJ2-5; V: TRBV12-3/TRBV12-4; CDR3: ASSSVLAGGTQETQY
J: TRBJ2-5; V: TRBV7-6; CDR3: ASSLRAGTGRGETQY
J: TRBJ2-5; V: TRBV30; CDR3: AWSPAFQETQY
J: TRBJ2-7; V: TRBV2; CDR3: ASSVHRDGTYEQY
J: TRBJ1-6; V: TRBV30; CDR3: ARGRSGSPLH
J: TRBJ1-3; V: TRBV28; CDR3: ASMSQDSGNTIY
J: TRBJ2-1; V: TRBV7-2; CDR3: ASILWEANNEQF
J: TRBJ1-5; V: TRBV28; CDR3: ASSHYGRGDQPQH
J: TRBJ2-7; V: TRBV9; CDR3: ASSTRPQVNEQY
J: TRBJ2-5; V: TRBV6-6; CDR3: ASSPERETQY
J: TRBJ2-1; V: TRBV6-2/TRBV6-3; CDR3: ASSYPPLVPGQGSYNEQF
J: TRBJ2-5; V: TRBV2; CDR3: ASSRLNQETQY
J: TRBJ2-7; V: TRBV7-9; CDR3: ASSLWDSPYEQY
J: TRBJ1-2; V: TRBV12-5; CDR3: ASGLVQSGRYGYT
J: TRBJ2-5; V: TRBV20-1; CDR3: SAQGASQETQY
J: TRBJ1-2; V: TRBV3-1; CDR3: ASSPRQTYGYT
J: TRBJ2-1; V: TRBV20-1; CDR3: SARRLFEQF
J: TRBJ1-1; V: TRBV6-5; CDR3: ASSWRGEAF
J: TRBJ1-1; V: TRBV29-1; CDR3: SVEVSGTGSTAF
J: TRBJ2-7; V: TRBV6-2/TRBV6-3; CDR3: ASSRSWSTYEQY
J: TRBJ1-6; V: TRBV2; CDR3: ASMGPGTYNSPLH
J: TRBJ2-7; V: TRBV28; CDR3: ASSSLTGIPYEQY
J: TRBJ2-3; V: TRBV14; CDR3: ASSRHTGADTQY
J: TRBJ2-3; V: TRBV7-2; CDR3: ASSPRGLAGDIDTQY
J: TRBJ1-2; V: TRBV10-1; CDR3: ARCSPGRGNYGYT
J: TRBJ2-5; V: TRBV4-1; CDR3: ASSRRWTGGAETQY
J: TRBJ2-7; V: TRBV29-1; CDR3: SVLRQGAGSEQY
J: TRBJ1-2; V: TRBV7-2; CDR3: ASRQEGLNYGYT
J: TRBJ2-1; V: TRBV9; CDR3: ASSALGGPGEEF
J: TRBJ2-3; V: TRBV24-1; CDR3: ATSDSRGGDTDTQY
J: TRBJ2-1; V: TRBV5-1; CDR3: ASSYLTGENEQF
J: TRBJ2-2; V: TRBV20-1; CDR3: SARLEGQNTGELF